The 27 T cell receptor beta chains below were found in one sample sequenced in a study of T cell repertoires in cytomegalovirus infection. Their antigens remain unidentified. TCRdb reanalysed the reads using MiXCR and keeps one entry per CDR3 protein. Among roughly 500,000 distinct CDR3 sequences listed, roughly 43% were seen once. The specimen comprised cultured PBMCs, sampled from culture after CMV antigen stimulation. The receptors derive from a human donor in good health (CMV status not recorded). Some clones in this sample may be carry-over from other donors' samples.

This clonotype was seen only a few times. The V gene is TRBV7-2, the J gene TRBJ2-7; 9 positions agree with TRBD1. The V gene's germline CDR1 is SGHTA and CDR2 FQGNSA. V dropped 5 bases and J dropped 2; count of bases not matched to a gene: 4. The CDR3 runs to 14 residues. The CDR3 DNA follows: TGTGCCAGCAGCCCGTGGACAGGGGCCTACGAGCAGTACTTC. Translating it yields CASSPWTGAYEQYF.

There are a few counts of this clonotype. The CDR3 coding sequence is TGTGCCAGCAGCCATCAGGGGTGCTACGAGCAGTACTTC. This sequence encodes CASSHQGCYEQYF. This chain uses TRBV6-9 with TRBJ2-7, with D perhaps matching TRBD1 (6 bases). V lost 6 bases to trimming and J lost 3 bases, with 12 bases between them. CDR3 length: 13 residues. The germline CDR1 and CDR2 sequences are MNHGY and SVAAGI.

This clonotype was detected only a few times. This chain uses TRBV7-2 with TRBJ1-2; tentatively, D is TRBD1 (6 bases). This CDR3 contains 14 residues. Trimming took off 2 bases at V and 3 bases at J, with 10 bases between the two ends. Germline assignment: CDR1 SGHTA and CDR2 FQGNSA. The CDR3 nucleotides read TGTGCCAGCAGCTTATCGGCAGGGGACTATGGCTACACCTTC. Protein product: CASSLSAGDYGYTF.

V usage is TRBV12-3 or TRBV12-4 and J usage is TRBJ2-3, with D possibly TRBD2 on 5 matching bases. The CDR3 is made up of 16 amino acids. The V gene lost 3 bases and the J gene lost 0 bases, with 13 bases spanning the gap. CDR3 sequence: CASSFAAGLSTDTQYF. The CDR3, as DNA: TGTGCCAGCAGTTTTGCGGCGGGTCTTAGCACAGATACGCAGTATTTT.

V usage is TRBV12-3 or TRBV12-4 and J usage is TRBJ2-2; D is possibly TRBD2 (5 bases). CDR3 length equals 13 residues. V was pared by 10 bases and J by 1 base, with 10 bases between. The CDR3: CATRRGNTGELFF. CDR3 sequence (DNA): TGTGCCACCAGACGGGGGAACACCGGGGAGCTGTTTTTT.

The V gene is TRBV20-1, the J gene TRBJ2-2, with no clear D. The CDR3 sequence is 12 residues long. V was clipped by 1 base and J by 6 bases, with 6 bases between them. The germline V gene encodes CDR1 DFQATT and CDR2 SNEGSKA (reference sequence). CDR3 DNA: TGCAGTGCTAGAGGTGGGGCCGGGGAGCTGTTTTTT. Its protein is CSARGGAGELFF.

This chain uses TRBV4-1 with TRBJ2-2; TRBD1 or TRBD2 may be the D gene (5 bases each). V was shortened by 4 bases and J by 1 base, with 13 bases between the two germline ends. The CDR3 loop spans 16 amino acids. CDR1 and CDR2 (germline): MGHRA, YSYEKL. DNA for the CDR3: TGCGCCAGCAGCCTAATGGGACCAGTGAACACCGGGGAGCTGTTTTTT. Translation: CASSLMGPVNTGELFF.

V gene TRBV5-4 combines with J gene TRBJ2-3; possibly TRBD1 or TRBD2 for D (5 bases each). V lost 3 bases and J 8 bases, leaving 16 bases between the germline ends. The CDR3 runs 14 residues. In germline, CDR1 is SGHNT, CDR2 YYREEE (reference sequence). The CDR3 here is CASSWGRSQVTQYF. The CDR3 nucleotides read TGTGCCAGCAGCTGGGGACGGTCACAAGTTACGCAGTATTTT.

The chain uses TRBV6-2 or TRBV6-3 and TRBJ2-1; the match to TRBD2 covers 15 bases. Germline assignment: CDR1 MNHEY and CDR2 SVGEGT. V shed 5 bases, J shed 10 bases, and the junction held 6 bases outside the gene matches. This CDR3 is 15 amino acids long. The CDR3 coding sequence is TGTGCCAGCAGTCCGGGACTAGCGGGAGGAGCGGAGCAGTTCTTC. Translation gives CASSPGLAGGAEQFF.

This chain links TRBV7-2 with TRBJ2-2; D unclear. CDR1 and CDR2 (germline): SGHTA, FQGNSA. V gave up 5 bases and J gave up 2 bases, with 9 bases separating them. The CDR3 is made up of 14 amino acids. In DNA, the CDR3 is TGTGCCAGCAGCCCTCATCTTAACACCGGGGAGCTGTTTTTT. This codes for CASSPHLNTGELFF. Supplemented by reference TRBV7-2 and TRBJ2-2, the full variable domain reads GAGVSQSPSNKVTEKGKDVELRCDPISGHTALYWYRQSLGQGLEFLIYFQGNSAPDKSGLPSDRFSAERTGGSVSTLTIQRTQQEDSAVYLCASSPHLNTGELFFGEGSRLTVL.

This clonotype appeared once. This CDR3 reads CASSRDAAYEQYF. The CDR3 region has the DNA TGTGCCAGCAGTCGGGACGCTGCCTACGAGCAGTACTTC. The chain employs TRBV6-1 and TRBJ2-7; D may be TRBD1 or TRBD2 (5 bases each). Germline CDR1 MNHNS, CDR2 SASEGT. V shed 5 bases and J shed 2 bases, with 10 bases lying between them. The CDR3 consists of 13 residues.

This clonotype was seen once. J is TRBJ1-2 and V is TRBV6-6, with D hard to call. The CDR3 has 13 residues. V was pared by 5 bases and J by 7 bases, with 14 bases between. Germline V gene data show CDR1 as MNHNY and CDR2 as SVGAGI (reference sequence). The CDR3 here is CASSVGSVGGYTF. Here the CDR3 DNA reads TGTGCCAGCAGTGTCGGGTCCGTCGGTGGCTACACCTTC.

The genes are TRBV12-3 or TRBV12-4 and TRBJ2-3, with a weak D call TRBD2 (5 bases). V shed 6 bases and J shed 7 bases, with 20 bases lying between them. This CDR3 comprises 15 residues. CDR3 region: CASSQDYPRRHTQYF. CDR3 bases: TGTGCCAGCAGCCAAGACTACCCGAGGAGGCATACGCAGTATTTT.

This clonotype was seen only a few times. The rearrangement joins TRBV7-8 to TRBJ1-4; tentative D call: TRBD1 (6 bases). CDR1 and CDR2 from the germline V gene are SGHVS and FQNEAQ. The CDR3 totals 14 residues. The V end was cut by 3 bases, the J end by 5 bases, with 10 bases between. The CDR3 loop is CASSLTGLNEKLFF. Written as DNA, the CDR3 is TGTGCCAGCAGCTTGACAGGACTGAATGAAAAACTGTTTTTT.

This clonotype has only a few counts. This chain connects TRBV7-9 to TRBJ2-4; 12 bases align to TRBD1. The length of the CDR3 is 17 residues. CDR1 and CDR2 (germline): SEHNR, FQNEAQ (reference sequence). The V and J ends lost 5 bases and 8 bases, in that order; junction bases with no gene match: 13. The DNA of the CDR3 is TGTGCCAGCAGCCAACTCCGGGACAGGGGGCAAGGGGACATTCAGTACTTC. Translation: CASSQLRDRGQGDIQYF.

This clonotype was seen ten or more times. V is TRBV7-2 and J is TRBJ2-7, with 10 bases identical to TRBD2. V shed 5 bases and J 5 bases; nucleotides not matched to a gene: 6. Per the germline V gene, CDR1 is SGHTA and CDR2 is FQGNSA. The CDR3 length is 14 residues. CDR3 in amino acids: CASSLLLAGNEQYF. The CDR3 region has the DNA TGTGCCAGCAGCCTCCTACTAGCGGGAAACGAGCAGTACTTC.

The chain links TRBV7-4 to TRBJ2-7; no clear D gene. This CDR3 comprises 11 residues. From germline, CDR1 is SGHVT and CDR2 SQSDAQ. The ends were cut back, 5 bases at V and 5 bases at J, with 7 bases in the middle. The CDR3 coding sequence is TGTGCCAGCAGCGATAACAACGAGCAGTACTTC. This codes for CASSDNNEQYF. Together with reference TRBV7-4 and TRBJ2-7, the CDR3 gives the full variable domain: GAGVSQSPRYKVAKRGRDVALRCDSISGHVTLYWYRQTLGQGSEVLTYSQSDAQRDKSGRPSGRFSAERPERSVSTLKIQRTEQGDSAVYLCASSDNNEQYFGPGTRLTVT.

V gene TRBV7-9 combines with J gene TRBJ2-5; TRBD2 is a possible D gene (6 bases). The V end was cut by 8 bases, the J end by 5 bases, with 15 bases between. Germline CDR1 reads SEHNR; CDR2 reads FQNEAQ (reference sequence). This CDR3 contains 13 residues. CDR3 in DNA: TGTGCCAGCGAGGTCCGTGGAGGGGAGACCCAGTACTTC. This translates into CASEVRGGETQYF.

This clonotype has only a few counts. V and J are TRBV27 and TRBJ2-5, with 10 bases aligning to TRBD2. The CDR3 has 14 residues. The germline V gene encodes CDR1 MNHEY and CDR2 SMNVEV (reference sequence). Losses at the gene ends were 5 bases for V and 5 bases for J; bases not matched to a gene: 5. CDR3 in DNA: TGTGCCAGCAGTACTACTAGCGGGATGGAGACCCAGTACTTC. It yields the protein CASSTTSGMETQYF.

This clonotype was observed a few times. The rearrangement links TRBV7-2 to TRBJ2-5; 7 nucleotides match TRBD1. Losses at the gene ends were 4 bases for V and 2 bases for J; bases not matched to a gene: 4. The germline V gene encodes CDR1 SGHTA and CDR2 FQGNSA. CDR3 length equals 14 residues. As DNA, the CDR3 is TGTGCCAGCAGCTCCACAGGGGTTCAAGAGACCCAGTACTTC. Translated, it gives CASSSTGVQETQYF.

In its sample, this clonotype was seen a few times. CDR3 loop: CASSLTSGEISYNEQFF. Here the CDR3 DNA reads TGTGCCAGCAGCTTGACTAGCGGTGAAATATCCTACAATGAGCAGTTCTTC. The J gene is TRBJ2-1, the V gene TRBV7-2, with 9 positions matching TRBD2. CDR3 size: 17 residues. Trimming removed 3 bases from V and 1 base from J; junction bases left unmatched: 7. Germline assignment: CDR1 SGHTA and CDR2 FQGNSA.

This clonotype has more than one count but fewer than ten. The genes are TRBV7-6 and TRBJ1-1; D ambiguous. CDR3 length equals 14 residues. Germline values: CDR1 SGHVS, CDR2 FNYEAQ. Trimming pared 5 bases from V and 0 bases from J, leaving 10 bases between. CDR3 bases: TGTGCCAGCAGCCTTACAGCTATGAACACTGAAGCTTTCTTT. Translated: CASSLTAMNTEAFF.

The chain combines TRBV15 with TRBJ1-5; no clear D gene. V lost 2 bases to trimming and J lost 7 bases, with 9 bases between them. CDR1 and CDR2 (germline): LNHNV, YYDKDF (reference sequence). The CDR3 is 13 amino acids. CDR3 region: CATSRMIKQPQHF. The CDR3 DNA reads TGTGCCACCAGCAGAATGATTAAACAGCCCCAGCATTTT.

This chain connects TRBV7-8 to TRBJ2-7, with 9 nucleotides matching TRBD2. With 3 bases clipped from V and 3 bases from J, the junction kept 6 bases outside the gene matches. Germline CDR1 SGHVS, CDR2 FQNEAQ. The CDR3 runs 15 residues. The CDR3 loop reads CASSFQAGGLYEQYF. The CDR3 DNA follows: TGTGCCAGCAGCTTTCAAGCGGGAGGCCTCTACGAGCAGTACTTC.

The J gene is TRBJ2-5, the V gene TRBV7-2; no firm D call. Trimming cost V 1 base and J 4 bases, with 13 bases left between them. Looked up from germline, CDR1 is SGHTA and CDR2 is FQGNSA. There are 15 residues in the CDR3. The CDR3 DNA sequence: TGTGCCAGCAGCTTAGTCAGAACGATGGGAGAGACCCAGTACTTC. This gives the protein CASSLVRTMGETQYF.

The chain has TRBV6-1 and TRBJ2-7; 8 bases are a match to TRBD2. The V and J ends lost 4 bases and 5 bases, in that order; junction bases with no gene match: 10. CDR1 is MNHNS and CDR2 is SASEGT in the germline V gene. CDR3 length: 15 residues. The CDR3 DNA reads as TGTGCCAGCAGTGGAACTGGGGCGGGAGGCGACGAGCAGTACTTC. Translating it yields CASSGTGAGGDEQYF.

CDR3 protein: CASSLAQTGGEQFF. DNA for the CDR3: TGTGCCAGCAGCTTAGCGCAGACAGGGGGTGAGCAGTTCTTC. The chain has TRBV7-6 and TRBJ2-1; 9 positions match TRBD1. V lost 0 bases and J lost 9; bases outside the gene matches: 3. The CDR3 runs 14 residues. CDR1 is SGHVS, CDR2 FNYEAQ, per germline.